This T cell receptor beta chain was identified during a study of a mutant IDH1 vaccine in newly diagnosed glioma. For the study at large: Radiotherapy alone preceded vaccination by 4-6 weeks; alternatively, vaccination started with temozolomide cycles. Patients previously underwent radiotherapy, temozolomide, or both, and most underwent both. Visit V12 happened at week 35; visit V13 happened at week 47.

After removal of 5 bases from V and 10 bases from J, the junction contained 7 bases not matched to a gene. This CDR3 has 14 residues. Germline CDR1 is SNHLY and CDR2 is FYNNEI. Time point specified: week 47, end of study. A 20-mer mutant IDH1 peptide at 300 ug was injected subcutaneously with topical imiquimod. In weeks 1, 3, 5, 7, 11, 15, 19 and 23, patients were vaccinated. As for this clone: What it binds is not known.

Clones were sequenced by immunoSEQ multiplex PCR, and TCRdb holds only the in-frame ones, with some missing. The data show tens of thousands of clones, with roughly two thirds seen just once and about 5% held by the top ten. The TCR was taken from a man between 40 and 49 years old with glioma. Some clones in this sample may be carry-over from other donors' samples. This chain uses TRBV2 with TRBJ2-1; the match to TRBD2 covers 11 bases. The sample was peripheral blood mononuclear cells (PBMCs), taken from a glioma patient whose treatment included an IDH1 peptide vaccine. The CDR3: CASSSGLAVGEQFF. In DNA, the CDR3 is TGTGCCAGCAGTTCGGGACTAGCGGTCGGGGAGCAGTTCTTC.